This TCR beta chain originates from a study of blood T cell repertoires in COVID-19. CDR1 MNHNS and CDR2 SASEGT come from the germline V gene. CDR3 length: 17 amino acids. Worth noting for this clone: The junction does not match germline at one end; this may be a read error.

In the authors' methods: Cell counts per sample came from amplifying reference gene primers. The repertoire was sequenced with immunoSEQ multiplex PCR; TCRdb's copy has only in-frame clones and lacks some. V and J calls and clone size are those listed in that table; D and trimming were worked out from the DNA. This sample has around 130,000 clones, with roughly 82% found just once. This clonotype originated in a human donor in a cohort sampled during active COVID-19. The chain couples TRBV6-1 to TRBJ2-7; 8 bases align to TRBD1. Material for sequencing was peripheral blood. This CDR3 reads CASSEGYSGGLRYGQYF. DNA of the CDR3: TGTGCCAGCAGTGAAGGCTACTCAGGGGGCCTTAGATACGGGCAGTACTTC.